The 26 T cell receptor beta chains below were found in one sample sequenced in a study of blood T cell repertoires in COVID-19. Sequencing used immunoSEQ multiplex PCR; TCRdb keeps in-frame clones, though not all of them. The table records approximately 190,000 clones, roughly 84% of them present only once. Material: PBMCs or T cells enriched from blood (not recorded which). Receptors were obtained from a woman aged 30 to 39 who had been exposed to COVID-19.

CDR3 protein: CASKEAGRNQPQHF. For the CDR3, the DNA is TGTGCCAGTAAGGAGGCGGGTCGCAATCAGCCCCAGCATTTT. The rearrangement links TRBV19 to TRBJ1-5; the D is unclear. The V gene lost 7 bases and the J gene lost 2 bases, with 12 bases spanning the gap. Germline CDR1 and CDR2: LNHDA and SQIVND (reference sequence). This CDR3 has 14 residues.

This clone was detected only a few times. The J gene is TRBJ2-1, the V gene TRBV4-2, with D possibly TRBD2 on 5 matching bases. The CDR3 totals 16 residues. Trimming shortened V by 3 bases and J by 0 bases, and 12 bases separated the two germline ends. Per the germline V gene, CDR1 is LGHNA and CDR2 is YNFKEQ. CDR3 bases: TGTGCCAGCAGCCAGGAGGTAGGGTCCTCCTACAATGAGCAGTTCTTC. Amino acid sequence: CASSQEVGSSYNEQFF.

This clone was seen just once. The J gene is TRBJ1-5, the V gene TRBV5-6, with D perhaps TRBD1 (5 bases). The germline V gene has CDR1 SGHDT and CDR2 YYEEEE. The CDR3 consists of 16 residues. V lost 4 bases, J lost 3 bases, and 17 bases lay in between. This CDR3 is CASSPGGPVTNQPQHF. The CDR3 bases are TGTGCCAGCAGCCCGGGGGGTCCGGTAACCAATCAGCCCCAGCATTTT.

The chain recombines TRBV7-9 with TRBJ1-4; TRBD1 agrees at 9 bases. Germline CDR1 and CDR2: SEHNR and FQNEAQ (reference sequence). The length of the CDR3 is 15 residues. J gave up 8 bases and V 5 bases, and 9 bases lay outside the gene matches. The chain's CDR3 is CASSLLRTGDEKLFF. Here the CDR3 DNA reads TGTGCCAGCAGCCTCCTTAGGACAGGGGACGAAAAACTGTTTTTT.

J is TRBJ2-5 and V is TRBV6-5, with a tentative D call TRBD2 (5 bases). V lost 5 bases and J lost 4, with 14 bases in between. This CDR3 contains 14 residues. Germline CDR1 MNHEY, CDR2 SVGAGI. CDR3 coding DNA: TGTGCCAGCAGTACCACGGGGAATCGAGAGACCCAGTACTTC. It is translated as CASSTTGNRETQYF.

The chain links TRBV4-1 to TRBJ2-1, with D possibly TRBD2 on 5 matching bases. Germline values: CDR1 MGHRA, CDR2 YSYEKL. V was clipped by 5 bases and J by 8 bases, with 19 bases between them. CDR3 length: 15 residues. Written as DNA, the CDR3 is TGCGCCAGCAGCGACATGCTAGCCGGAAGGGATGAGCAGTTCTTC. This encodes CASSDMLAGRDEQFF.

The V call is TRBV3-1 (or the pseudogene TRBV3-2), the J call TRBJ2-2; D is perhaps TRBD1 (6 bases). The CDR3 runs 17 residues. The V end was cut by 4 bases, the J end by 5 bases, with 20 bases between. Germline CDR1 reads LGHDT; CDR2 reads YNNKEL (reference sequence). The CDR3 region is CASSPGDRVFLTGELFF. The CDR3 bases are TGTGCCAGCAGCCCAGGGGATAGGGTCTTTCTTACCGGGGAGCTGTTTTTT.

This chain's CDR3 is CASSLLSATNEKLFF. The CDR3, as DNA: TGTGCCAGCAGCTTACTATCGGCAACTAATGAAAAACTGTTTTTT. The rearrangement links TRBV7-6 to TRBJ1-4; D is uncertain. Looked up from germline, CDR1 is SGHVS and CDR2 is FNYEAQ. The CDR3 is 15 amino acids. Deletions cut 2 bases from V and 0 bases from J, with 7 bases between.

The J gene is TRBJ1-6, the V gene TRBV4-1; 8 bases agree with TRBD1. V shed 5 bases and J 8 bases; nucleotides not matched to a gene: 8. From germline, CDR1 is MGHRA and CDR2 YSYEKL. The CDR3 has 15 amino acids. This chain's CDR3 is CASSIQGGRDSPLHF. CDR3 sequence (DNA): TGCGCCAGCAGCATACAGGGGGGGAGGGATTCACCCCTCCACTTT.

The chain couples TRBV5-1 to TRBJ2-6, with 11 nucleotides matching TRBD2. The CDR3 is 19 amino acids. Trimming cost V 0 bases and J 0 bases; bases outside gene matches: 5. CDR1 and CDR2 (germline): SGHRS, YFSETQ. CDR3 sequence: CASSLEGTSGYSGANVLTF. The CDR3 coding sequence is TGCGCCAGCAGCTTGGAGGGGACTAGCGGTTACTCTGGGGCCAACGTCCTGACTTTC.

In this sample, this clone turned up a few times. The chain recombines TRBV7-9 with TRBJ1-2; D call uncertain. V was cut by 6 bases and J by 3 bases, with 8 bases left in between. Germline assignment: CDR1 SEHNR and CDR2 FQNEAQ (reference sequence). This CDR3 comprises 12 residues. The DNA of the CDR3 is TGTGCCAGCAGTGGGGAGGACTATGGCTACACCTTC. It yields the protein CASSGEDYGYTF. The variable domain in full, with the rest retrieved from reference TRBV7-9 and TRBJ1-2, is DTGVSQNPRHKITKRGQNVTFRCDPISEHNRLYWYRQTLGQGPEFLTYFQNEAQLEKSRLLSDRFSAERPKGSFSTLEIQRTEQGDSAMYLCASSGEDYGYTFGSGTRLTVV.

The chain has TRBV30 and TRBJ2-1, with a weak D call TRBD2 (5 bases). The CDR3 covers 15 residues. CDR1 and CDR2 (germline): GTSNPN, SVGIG (reference sequence). Trimming cost V 4 bases and J 9 bases, with 22 bases left between them. The CDR3 spells CAWKVPGSGFGEQFF. The CDR3 DNA sequence: TGTGCCTGGAAAGTACCTGGGTCGGGGTTCGGTGAGCAGTTCTTC. The full variable domain, with the rest looked up from reference TRBV30 and TRBJ2-1, is SQTIHQWPATLVQPVGSPLSLECTVEGTSNPNLYWYRQAAGRGLQLLFYSVGIGQISSEVPQNLSASRPQDRQFILSSKKLLLSDSGFYLCAWKVPGSGFGEQFFGPGTRLTVL.

V and J are TRBV27 and TRBJ1-5; weak D call: TRBD1 (6 bases). CDR1 is MNHEY, CDR2 SMNVEV, per germline (reference sequence). V gave up 2 bases and J gave up 7 bases, with 9 bases separating them. The CDR3 covers 13 residues. CDR3 protein: CASSLDRKQPQHF. CDR3 coding DNA: TGTGCCAGCAGTTTAGACAGGAAGCAGCCCCAGCATTTT.

The chain has TRBV3-1 (or the pseudogene TRBV3-2) and TRBJ2-7; D possibly corresponds to TRBD1 (5 bases). CDR1 is LGHDT and CDR2 is YNNKEL in the germline V gene (reference sequence). Trimming stripped 3 bases from V and 7 bases from J, with 10 bases between. The CDR3 covers 12 residues. CDR3 amino acids: CASSQQGWEQYF. CDR3 sequence (DNA): TGTGCCAGCAGCCAGCAGGGTTGGGAGCAGTACTTC.

Here the CDR3 reads CATSSGDISYEQYF. For the CDR3, the DNA is TGTGCCACCTCGAGCGGGGATATTTCCTACGAGCAGTACTTC. The chain joins TRBV15 to TRBJ2-7, with 7 bases matching TRBD2. From germline, CDR1 is LNHNV and CDR2 YYDKDF (reference sequence). The V segment lost 8 bases and the J segment 1 base; nucleotides outside the gene matches: 8. CDR3 length equals 14 residues. The full variable domain, completed using reference TRBV15 and TRBJ2-7, is DAMVIQNPRYQVTQFGKPVTLSCSQTLNHNVMYWYQQKSSQAPKLLFHYYDKDFNNEADTPDNFQSRRPNTSFCFLDIRSPGLGDTAMYLCATSSGDISYEQYFGPGTRLTVT.

V and J are TRBV7-9 and TRBJ1-4; D perhaps matches TRBD1 (5 bases). This CDR3 is 14 amino acids long. Germline lookup yields CDR1 SEHNR and CDR2 FQNEAQ (reference sequence). V lost 3 bases and J lost 4, with 9 bases in between. CDR3 nucleotides: TGTGCCAGCAGCTTCCGGCAGGGTAATGAAAAACTGTTTTTT. It codes for CASSFRQGNEKLFF.

This clone was seen a few times. The chain couples TRBV5-4 to TRBJ1-3; 8 bases agree with TRBD1. Trimming at V came to 5 bases and at J to 4 bases, leaving 2 bases not matched to a gene. This CDR3 comprises 13 residues. Looked up from germline, CDR1 is SGHNT and CDR2 is YYREEE (reference sequence). The CDR3 sequence: CASSWTGGNTIYF. The CDR3 DNA reads as TGTGCCAGCAGTTGGACAGGGGGAAACACCATATATTTT.

The count of this clone is one. The genes are TRBV10-3 and TRBJ1-2; TRBD1 matches 7 bases. This CDR3 has 13 residues. With 5 bases clipped from V and 7 bases from J, the junction kept 7 bases outside the gene matches. Germline V lookup: CDR1 ENHRY, CDR2 SYGVKD. CDR3 residues: CAISTTGSAGYTF. The CDR3 nucleotides read TGTGCCATCAGTACGACAGGGTCAGCTGGCTACACCTTC.

This clone appeared a few times. The chain joins TRBV7-9 to TRBJ2-7; possible D gene TRBD1, 6 bases. Looked up from germline, CDR1 is SEHNR and CDR2 is FQNEAQ (reference sequence). This CDR3 region has 16 residues. Trimming took 8 bases from V and 4 from J, leaving 24 bases between them. CDR3 bases: TGTGCCAGCCCCCCCGAAGGAGCACAGGGCCTTTACGAGCAGTACTTC. This gives the protein CASPPEGAQGLYEQYF.

The genes are TRBV9 and TRBJ2-2, with 10 bases matching TRBD1. The germline V gene has CDR1 SGDLS and CDR2 YYNGEE. J gave up 7 bases and V 0 bases, and 6 bases lay outside the gene matches. The CDR3 is made up of 16 amino acids. The CDR3: CASSVEGTGDVGELFF. CDR3 DNA sequence: TGTGCCAGCAGCGTAGAAGGGACAGGGGACGTCGGGGAGCTGTTTTTT.

The V and J genes are TRBV9 and TRBJ1-2; D is perhaps TRBD1 (5 bases). The CDR3 extends over 13 amino acids. Germline loops: CDR1 SGDLS, CDR2 YYNGEE. V was cut by 6 bases and J by 5 bases, with 14 bases left in between. The CDR3 bases are TGTGCCAGCACGGGGGATGCCGATTATGGCTACACCTTC. Its translation: CASTGDADYGYTF.

Here the CDR3 DNA reads TGTGCCAGCAGAGAGGCAGATACGCAGTATTTT. As protein: CASREADTQYF. The genes are TRBV7-2 and TRBJ2-3, with D uncertain. CDR1 and CDR2 from the germline V gene are SGHTA and FQGNSA. V was pared by 6 bases and J by 4 bases, with 5 bases between. The CDR3 totals 11 residues.

This clone came up once. The V and J genes are TRBV27 and TRBJ2-5, with a weak D call TRBD1 (6 bases). The CDR3 is 13 residues long. Germline V gives CDR1 MNHEY, CDR2 SMNVEV (reference sequence). Trimming pared 2 bases from V and 2 bases from J, leaving 6 bases between. CDR3 sequence reads: CASSLQGQETQYF. Written as DNA, the CDR3 is TGTGCCAGCAGTTTACAGGGGCAAGAGACCCAGTACTTC.

This rearrangement joins TRBV12-3 or TRBV12-4 to TRBJ1-6; TRBD1 matches 7 bases. There are 12 residues in the CDR3. V lost 5 bases, J lost 16 bases, and 8 bases stayed unmatched. CDR3 nucleotides: TGTGCCAGCAGTGGGGACAGCCCGATTCTCCACTTT. Translated: CASSGDSPILHF.

The chain uses TRBV18 and TRBJ2-7; D not resolved. This CDR3 is built from 14 residues. The ends were cut back, 8 bases at V and 0 bases at J, with 14 bases in the middle. Per the germline V gene, CDR1 is KGHSH and CDR2 is LQKENI. CDR3 sequence: CASHSAANSYEQYF. Written as DNA, the CDR3 is TGTGCCAGCCATTCGGCGGCCAACTCCTACGAGCAGTACTTC.

This chain connects TRBV7-2 to TRBJ1-2; D is uncertain. Trimming took off 6 bases at V and 3 bases at J, with 14 bases between the two ends. CDR3 length equals 14 residues. Germline-derived CDR1 and CDR2 are SGHTA and FQGNSA. In DNA, the CDR3 is TGTGCCAGCAGTACGGGTAGAGGTGACTATGGCTACACCTTC. This codes for CASSTGRGDYGYTF.